The rows below give T cell receptor beta chains drawn from one sample of a study of T-cell reconstitution after alpha-beta-depleted transplantation in children. TCRdb passed the PCR reads through MiXCR, listing each CDR3 protein once. The top ten hold less than 2.5% of the sample, which has some 500,000 distinct CDR3 sequences, about 31% seen once. The sequencing used PBMCs from the stem cell graft donor, collected from the stem cell graft. All receptors come from a human donor who donated a stem cell graft to a child with aplastic anemia. CDR3s include the opening cysteine and the closing phenylalanine or tryptophan. Fields, in order: CDR3 DNA, CDR3 protein, J gene, clone size, D gene, V gene. A D gene is named only where the DNA matches it firmly. Clone size is not always given. Where it is, it says once, few, many or a class for expanded clones.

cdr3_nt: TGTGCCAGCAAGATTAGGTGGGGACGGGCCCAAGAGACCCAGTACTTC
cdr3_aa: CASKIRWGRAQETQYF
j_call: TRBJ2-5
clone_size: NA
d_call: NA
v_call: TRBV6-2/TRBV6-3

cdr3_nt: TGTGCCAGCAGCTGGGGGTTCTCCCCCTACAATGAGCAGTTCTTC
cdr3_aa: CASSWGFSPYNEQFF
j_call: TRBJ2-1
clone_size: few
d_call: NA
v_call: TRBV5-6

cdr3_nt: TGTGCCAGCAGCATACAGGGGTGGGGGGCCAACGTCCTGACTTTC
cdr3_aa: CASSIQGWGANVLTF
j_call: TRBJ2-6
clone_size: NA
d_call: TRBD1
v_call: TRBV6-2/TRBV6-3

cdr3_nt: TGTGCCAGTAGGGCCGCTAGCGGGAGGTATGAGACCCAGTACTTC
cdr3_aa: CASRAASGRYETQYF
j_call: TRBJ2-5
clone_size: NA
d_call: TRBD2
v_call: TRBV19

cdr3_nt: TGCAGTGCTAGGGCAGGACAGGGAACTGTCAATCAGCCCCAGCATTTT
cdr3_aa: CSARAGQGTVNQPQHF
j_call: TRBJ1-5
clone_size: few
d_call: TRBD1
v_call: TRBV20-1

cdr3_nt: TGTGCCAGCAGCTCTGGGGAACAGGAGTCCTACCAAGAGACCCAGTACTTC
cdr3_aa: CASSSGEQESYQETQYF
j_call: TRBJ2-5
clone_size: few
d_call: NA
v_call: TRBV7-9

cdr3_nt: TGTGCCAGCAGCATACCGGGAGCCCTGGCCTACGAGCAGTACTTC
cdr3_aa: CASSIPGALAYEQYF
j_call: TRBJ2-7
clone_size: few
d_call: NA
v_call: TRBV5-4

cdr3_nt: TGCGCCAGCAGCCAAGAAGGGGGAGAGGGGAGCTATGGCTACACCTTC
cdr3_aa: CASSQEGGEGSYGYTF
j_call: TRBJ1-2
clone_size: few
d_call: NA
v_call: TRBV4-1

cdr3_nt: TGTGCCAGCAGCTCTGGGATCACCTCGGGCCCTCACTACGAGCAGTACTTC
cdr3_aa: CASSSGITSGPHYEQYF
j_call: TRBJ2-7
clone_size: few
d_call: NA
v_call: TRBV5-6

cdr3_nt: TGCAGTGCTAGTCCAGCCAGGGCGAACACCGGGGAGCTGTTTTTT
cdr3_aa: CSASPARANTGELFF
j_call: TRBJ2-2
clone_size: NA
d_call: NA
v_call: TRBV20-1

cdr3_nt: TGTGCCATCAGTGAGGTCAAGGGGGACGGAACTGAAGCTTTCTTT
cdr3_aa: CAISEVKGDGTEAFF
j_call: TRBJ1-1
clone_size: NA
d_call: NA
v_call: TRBV10-3

cdr3_nt: TGTGCCAGCAGTTACCGGACTAGCGGGAGTCAGGGCTCCTACAATGAGCAGTTCTTC
cdr3_aa: CASSYRTSGSQGSYNEQFF
j_call: TRBJ2-1
clone_size: NA
d_call: TRBD2
v_call: TRBV6-5

cdr3_nt: TGTGCCATCAGTGAACCAGCGGGAGGGCCCCCAGATACGCAGTATTTT
cdr3_aa: CAISEPAGGPPDTQYF
j_call: TRBJ2-3
clone_size: few
d_call: TRBD2
v_call: TRBV10-3

cdr3_nt: TGTGCCAGCAGCTTGTTAGAGACGGAGATCTACGAGCAGTACTTC
cdr3_aa: CASSLLETEIYEQYF
j_call: TRBJ2-7
clone_size: few
d_call: NA
v_call: TRBV5-6

cdr3_nt: TGTGCCAGCAGGACGGGACTAGCGGTCCTTAGCTCCTACAATGAGCAGTTCTTC
cdr3_aa: CASRTGLAVLSSYNEQFF
j_call: TRBJ2-1
clone_size: NA
d_call: TRBD2
v_call: TRBV6-1

cdr3_nt: TGTGCCAGCAGCTTAACAGAGGATGAGCAGTTCTTC
cdr3_aa: CASSLTEDEQFF
j_call: TRBJ2-1
clone_size: NA
d_call: NA
v_call: TRBV7-3